What follows are 20 T cell receptor beta chains derived from one specimen sequenced in a study of cytomegalovirus exposure and HLA in healthy donors. PCR primers comprised 60 Vbeta and 13 Jbeta primers. The repertoire was sequenced with immunoSEQ multiplex PCR; TCRdb's copy has only in-frame clones and lacks some. The data contain about 200,000 clones, around 83% of them singletons. The sample consisted of PBMCs. Source of these receptors: a girl aged 5-17 years in good health and CMV-seronegative.

CDR3 sequence (DNA): TGTGCCAGCAGCTCCGCCGGGACAGGGATACGTGAGCAGTTCTTC. Translating gives CASSSAGTGIREQFF. The chain carries TRBV7-8 and TRBJ2-1; 9 bases match TRBD1. The germline gives CDR1 SGHVS, CDR2 FQNEAQ. The CDR3 sequence is 15 residues long. Germline trimming cut 4 bases from V and 9 bases from J; bases unmatched to any gene: 10.

This chain joins TRBV19 and TRBJ2-1, with a weak D call TRBD2 (5 bases). V lost 4 bases, J lost 5 bases, and 6 bases lay in between. Germline CDR1 and CDR2: LNHDA and SQIVND (reference sequence). CDR3 length: 12 amino acids. The DNA for the CDR3 is TGTGCCAGTAGTAAGGGAGACAATGAGCAGTTCTTC. It codes for CASSKGDNEQFF.

A single count supports this clone. The chain recombines TRBV27 with TRBJ1-1; D uncertain. Germline V gene data show CDR1 as MNHEY and CDR2 as SMNVEV (reference sequence). V lost 0 bases, J lost 0 bases, and 11 bases lay in between. The CDR3 is made up of 16 amino acids. The CDR3 region has the DNA TGTGCCAGCAGTTTATCGGCTGGCACCATGAACACTGAAGCTTTCTTT. Translating it yields CASSLSAGTMNTEAFF.

V usage is TRBV28 and J usage is TRBJ1-6, with D uncertain. With 3 bases removed from V and 10 bases from J, the gap between germline ends came to 13 bases. This CDR3 comprises 14 residues. Per the germline V gene, CDR1 is MDHEN and CDR2 is SYDVKM. CDR3 in DNA: TGTGCCAGCAGTTTCAATATACAGCACTCACCCCTCCACTTT. Its protein is CASSFNIQHSPLHF.

The rearrangement joins TRBV10-2 to TRBJ2-3; D remains ambiguous. This CDR3 is built from 11 residues. The germline CDR1 and CDR2 sequences are WSHSY and SAAADI. V was clipped by 3 bases and J by 5 bases, with 3 bases between them. CDR3 in amino acids: CASSELDTQYF. CDR3 nucleotides: TGCGCCAGCAGTGAACTAGATACGCAGTATTTT.

The chain employs TRBV19 and TRBJ1-1, with D maybe TRBD1 (5 bases). Germline CDR1 reads LNHDA; CDR2 reads SQIVND (reference sequence). This CDR3 region has 15 residues. Trimming left V 3 bases short and J 4 bases short, with 15 bases between. CDR3 in amino acids: CASSIDPGYGTEAFF. CDR3 coding DNA: TGTGCCAGTAGTATTGATCCAGGGTACGGCACTGAAGCTTTCTTT.

This sequence joins TRBV7-9 and TRBJ1-2; 8 bases are shared with TRBD1. Germline V CDR1 and CDR2: SEHNR, FQNEAQ (reference sequence). This CDR3 is built from 14 residues. Trimming at V came to 5 bases and at J to 4 bases, leaving 6 bases not matched to a gene. CDR3 bases: TGTGCCAGCAGCCGTGGACAGGGAGTCTATGGCTACACCTTC. Translated: CASSRGQGVYGYTF.

The genes are TRBV7-8 and TRBJ1-5, with 8 bases matching TRBD1. The CDR3 is 16 residues long. Germline V lookup: CDR1 SGHVS, CDR2 FQNEAQ. J gave up 0 bases and V 5 bases, and 6 bases lay outside the gene matches. CDR3 DNA sequence: TGTGCCAGCAGCCGATGGGACAGGCCTAGCAATCAGCCCCAGCATTTT. This translates into CASSRWDRPSNQPQHF.

Note on this clone: Other DNA sequences in this specimen translate into the identical CDR3. V usage is TRBV28 and J usage is TRBJ1-3; D remains unclear. CDR3 length: 12 residues. Germline-derived CDR1 and CDR2 are MDHEN and SYDVKM. With 5 bases removed from V and 2 bases from J, the gap between germline ends came to 4 bases. CDR3 amino acids: CASSLTGNTIYF. The CDR3 region has the DNA TGTGCCAGCAGTCTTACTGGAAACACCATATATTTT.

V and J are TRBV20-1 and TRBJ2-1; tentative D call: TRBD1 (5 bases). The CDR3 contains 11 residues. The V and J ends lost 3 bases and 12 bases respectively, with 12 bases between them. Germline CDR1 and CDR2: DFQATT and SNEGSKA (reference sequence). The CDR3 DNA sequence: TGCAGTGCTAGTTCTCCAGGGTGGCAGTTCTTC. This gives the protein CSASSPGWQFF.

The rearrangement links TRBV6-5 to TRBJ1-5, with TRBD1 matching 7 bases. J gave up 4 bases and V 5 bases, and 5 bases lay outside the gene matches. Germline values: CDR1 MNHEY, CDR2 SVGAGI. The CDR3 totals 14 residues. CDR3 DNA: TGTGCCAGCAGTCGGGACAGCACAAATCAGCCCCAGCATTTT. Translation: CASSRDSTNQPQHF.

About this clone: The same CDR3 is also encoded by other DNA sequences in this sample. This chain joins TRBV27 and TRBJ1-1, with no clear D. Looked up from germline, CDR1 is MNHEY and CDR2 is SMNVEV (reference sequence). The V end was cut by 3 bases, the J end by 2 bases, with 10 bases between. The CDR3 is made up of 14 amino acids. The CDR3 nucleotides are TGTGCCAGCAGTTTCACCGGCGGCAACACTGAAGCTTTCTTT. Its protein is CASSFTGGNTEAFF.

V usage is TRBV28 and J usage is TRBJ1-6; TRBD1 might be the D (5 bases). V was cut by 7 bases and J by 5 bases, with 9 bases left in between. This CDR3 is built from 13 residues. Germline-derived CDR1 and CDR2 are MDHEN and SYDVKM. The CDR3 region has the DNA TGTGCCAGCACAGGGCAGAATAATTCACCCCTCCACTTT. This codes for CASTGQNNSPLHF. The full variable domain, rest sourced from reference TRBV28 and TRBJ1-6, is DVKVTQSSRYLVKRTGEKVFLECVQDMDHENMFWYRQDPGLGLRLIYFSYDVKMKEKGDIPEGYSVSREKKERFSLILESASTNQTSMYLCASTGQNNSPLHFGNGTRLTVT.

The chain combines TRBV14 with TRBJ2-7; 9 nucleotides align to TRBD1. V shed 1 base and J 12 bases; nucleotides not matched to a gene: 7. The CDR3 has 13 residues. Germline V CDR1 and CDR2: SGHDN, FVKESK. Here the CDR3 reads CASSQAGQGRLYF. DNA of the CDR3: TGTGCCAGCAGCCAAGCTGGACAGGGGAGATTGTACTTC. Using reference TRBV14 and TRBJ2-7 for the parts outside the CDR3, the full variable domain is EAGVTQFPSHSVIEKGQTVTLRCDPISGHDNLYWYRRVMGKEIKFLLHFVKESKQDESGMPNNRFLAERTGGTYSTLKVQPAELEDSGVYFCASSQAGQGRLYFGPGTRLTVT.

The chain employs TRBV28 and TRBJ1-2; D may be TRBD1 (5 bases). This CDR3 is built from 15 residues. V lost 2 bases and J lost 8, with 18 bases in between. Germline V gene data show CDR1 as MDHEN and CDR2 as SYDVKM. The CDR3 region is CASSLAQLGAGGYTF. The CDR3 DNA sequence: TGTGCCAGCAGTTTAGCCCAACTAGGGGCGGGAGGCTACACCTTC.

The V call is TRBV18, the J call TRBJ2-3, with D possibly being TRBD2 (6 bases). V was shortened by 2 bases and J by 1 base, with 10 bases between the two germline ends. The germline V gene has CDR1 KGHSH and CDR2 LQKENI. The CDR3 is 15 amino acids. The CDR3 sequence is CASSPGGIGTDTQYF. The CDR3, as DNA: TGTGCCAGCTCACCAGGGGGGATAGGCACAGATACGCAGTATTTT.

This clone was recorded only once. This sequence joins TRBV15 and TRBJ1-2, with D unclear. The CDR3 is made up of 15 amino acids. Between the trimmed V and J ends, which lost 0 bases and 2 bases, there was a span of 10 bases. In germline, CDR1 is LNHNV, CDR2 YYDKDF (reference sequence). For the CDR3, the DNA is TGTGCCACCAGCAGAGAAGCCGGGGTAAACTATGGCTACACCTTC. This sequence encodes CATSREAGVNYGYTF.

This chain joins TRBV28 and TRBJ1-1, with a possible D match to TRBD1 (5 bases). The CDR3 spans 18 residues. Germline values: CDR1 MDHEN, CDR2 SYDVKM. The V end lost 3 bases, the J end lost 1 base, and 21 bases lay between the germline ends. In DNA, the CDR3 is TGTGCCAGCAGTTTTGCCCCTTACCTCAGGGCCAAGAACACTGAAGCTTTCTTT. Amino acids: CASSFAPYLRAKNTEAFF. The whole variable domain, remainder taken from reference TRBV28 and TRBJ1-1, is DVKVTQSSRYLVKRTGEKVFLECVQDMDHENMFWYRQDPGLGLRLIYFSYDVKMKEKGDIPEGYSVSREKKERFSLILESASTNQTSMYLCASSFAPYLRAKNTEAFFGQGTRLTVV.

The chain employs TRBV5-1 and TRBJ1-2; 7 bases agree with TRBD1. V shed 4 bases and J 8 bases; nucleotides not matched to a gene: 17. The V gene's germline CDR1 is SGHRS and CDR2 YFSETQ. This CDR3 is built from 16 residues. CDR3 DNA: TGCGCCAGCAGCACCGATCCCCTCACAGGGGTAAGCGGCTACACCTTC. As protein: CASSTDPLTGVSGYTF.

J is TRBJ1-2 and V is TRBV28, with a possible D match to TRBD1 (6 bases). With 8 bases removed from V and 4 bases from J, the gap between germline ends came to 14 bases. CDR1 MDHEN and CDR2 SYDVKM come from the germline V gene. This CDR3 has 13 amino acids. The CDR3 here is CASENPTGYGYTF. CDR3 DNA sequence: TGTGCCAGCGAAAATCCGACAGGCTATGGCTACACCTTC.